The clone carrying this TCR beta chain was found once. With V trimmed by 1 base and J by 5 bases, 6 bases remained unmatched. This CDR3 has 15 amino acids. The V gene's germline CDR1 is SEHNR and CDR2 FQNEAQ (reference sequence). Original processing notes: From reference gene primer amplification, estimates of nucleated cell counts were derived. Profiled with immunoSEQ multiplex PCR; TCRdb holds only in-frame clones, not every one. V, J and clone size reflect that table, while D and trimming were determined from the DNA. The table lists roughly 80,000 clones, 84% of them singletons, with 3.5% in the top ten. This sample stems from a study of blood T cell repertoires in COVID-19. As for the study in general: Sites across the United States, Italy and Spain contributed samples from acute and convalescent COVID-19. Nucleic acid was either cDNA or gDNA, and it came from T cells, B-cell-depleted T cells, or PBMCs.

Sample: peripheral blood. The TCR was taken from a man aged 50-59 years with acute or convalescent COVID-19. This chain joins TRBV7-9 and TRBJ2-5; 8 positions match TRBD2. CDR3: CASSLGSAGAETQYF. CDR3 DNA sequence: TGTGCCAGCAGCTTAGGCTCAGCGGGAGCGGAGACCCAGTACTTC.